This T cell receptor beta chain was sequenced for a study of T cells after yellow fever vaccination. This clonotype was observed a few times. CDR1 MGHRA and CDR2 YSYEKL come from the germline V gene. V gave up 6 bases and J gave up 1 base; unmatched junction bases: 15. This CDR3 comprises 17 residues. UMIs and a universal primer site were added when TCR cDNA was made by 5'RACE template switching. Each CDR3 protein is one row after TCRdb ran MiXCR on the 5' RACE reads. The data contain some 340,000 distinct CDR3 sequences, around 10% of them singletons. This chain links TRBV4-1 with TRBJ2-7, with TRBD1 matching 7 bases. This receptor was identified in a man between 18 and 29 years old who received the YFV17D yellow fever vaccine. The sample was CD4+ T cells sorted from PBMCs, taken 45 days after the yellow fever booster vaccination. The CDR3 reads CASSPGKGALYSYEQYF. The CDR3 nucleotides read TGCGCCAGCAGTCCGGGGAAGGGGGCGCTTTATTCCTACGAGCAGTACTTC.